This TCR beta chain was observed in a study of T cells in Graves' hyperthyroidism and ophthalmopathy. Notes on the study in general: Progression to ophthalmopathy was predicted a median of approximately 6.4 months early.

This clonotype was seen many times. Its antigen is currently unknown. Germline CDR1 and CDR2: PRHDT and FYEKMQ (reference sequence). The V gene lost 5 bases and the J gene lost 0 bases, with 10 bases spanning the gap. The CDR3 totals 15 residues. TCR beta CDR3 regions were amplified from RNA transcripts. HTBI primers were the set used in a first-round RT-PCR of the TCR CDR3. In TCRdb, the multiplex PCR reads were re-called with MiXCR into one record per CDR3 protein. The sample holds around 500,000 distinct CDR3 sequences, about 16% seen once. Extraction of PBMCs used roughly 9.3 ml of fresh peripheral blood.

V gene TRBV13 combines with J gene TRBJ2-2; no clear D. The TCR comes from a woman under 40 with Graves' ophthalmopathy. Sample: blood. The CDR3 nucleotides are TGTGCCAGCAGCCAGGCCGTATCGAACACCGGGGAGCTGTTTTTT. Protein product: CASSQAVSNTGELFF.